This T cell receptor beta chain was recovered during a study of shared clonotypes between healthy human individuals. A single count supports this clone. The antigen is not known. Sequencing was performed with immunoSEQ multiplex PCR; in TCRdb, only in-frame clones are kept and a portion is missing. The sample holds about 1.5 million clones, approximately 98% seen once. Per the germline V gene, CDR1 is SGHRS and CDR2 is YFSETQ. The length of the CDR3 is 12 residues. Trimming pared 4 bases from V and 7 bases from J, leaving 12 bases between. Study-wide results and caveats: Among the subsets, naive ones generally showed larger estimated richness than memory ones.

The J gene is TRBJ2-7, the V gene TRBV5-1, with D unresolved. The sequenced material came from naive CD4+ T cells sorted from blood. Subset reported: CD45RA+ positively selected. The sequence was collected from a man aged 25 to 45 in good health. CDR3 residues: CASSLVQEEQYF. CDR3 bases: TGCGCCAGCAGCCTGGTCCAAGAAGAGCAGTACTTC.